This is a list of T cell receptor beta chains from one sample in a study of OX40 agonist ivuxolimab in advanced cancers. The table came from immunoSEQ multiplex PCR; TCRdb's copy has only in-frame clones and leaves some out. The repertoire has 35,000 to 45,000 clones, around 84% of them found once; the top ten carry 20% to 25%. The sample was CD4+ or CD8+ T cells sorted from blood, taken in a trial of the OX40 agonist ivuxolimab. All receptors come from an adult with an advanced solid tumor such as melanoma, head and neck, liver or kidney cancer. CDR3s include the opening cysteine and the closing phenylalanine or tryptophan. Fields, in order: V gene, CDR3 protein.

TRBV2,CASRPVFSYEQYF
TRBV7-9,CASSLPGQGSYEQYF
TRBV20-1,CSGRDQETQYF
TRBV27,CASSLIGGPSFYEQYF
TRBV19,CASSIGTGLEAFF
TRBV6-5,CASSSPLNGQETQYF
TRBV4-1,CASSLEGKRTEAFF
TRBV4-3,CASSQEPGALPRGGANVLTF
TRBV4-1,CASSQPRPGELFF
TRBV27,CASSLGGAEAFF
TRBV28,CASTIGFQETQYF